The sequence of this TCR beta chain was determined in a study of blood T cell repertoires in COVID-19. About the research overall: The United States, Italy and Spain supplied acute and convalescent COVID-19 samples. T cells, B-cell-depleted T cells, or PBMCs provided the cDNA or gDNA that served as material.

The age range of participants was 18 to 89 years, with residence in approximately 25 US areas. Cohort 3 donors were reported recovered after two negative PCRs, clearance, or symptom resolution. Sequencing used immunoSEQ multiplex PCR; TCRdb keeps in-frame clones, though not all of them. This sample has about 200,000 clones, with approximately 80% found just once. This CDR3 is built from 15 residues. Trimming took off 4 bases at V and 3 bases at J, with 17 bases between the two ends. The germline V gene has CDR1 SGDLS and CDR2 YYNGEE. The chain joins TRBV9 to TRBJ2-7; perhaps TRBD2 as D (6 bases). The receptor was isolated from a man aged 40-49 years who had recovered from COVID-19. The sequenced sample was PBMCs or T cells enriched from blood (not recorded which). The CDR3 region has the DNA TGTGCCAGCAGCCCCAGGTGGAGGGGCGACTACGAGCAGTACTTC. This gives the protein CASSPRWRGDYEQYF.